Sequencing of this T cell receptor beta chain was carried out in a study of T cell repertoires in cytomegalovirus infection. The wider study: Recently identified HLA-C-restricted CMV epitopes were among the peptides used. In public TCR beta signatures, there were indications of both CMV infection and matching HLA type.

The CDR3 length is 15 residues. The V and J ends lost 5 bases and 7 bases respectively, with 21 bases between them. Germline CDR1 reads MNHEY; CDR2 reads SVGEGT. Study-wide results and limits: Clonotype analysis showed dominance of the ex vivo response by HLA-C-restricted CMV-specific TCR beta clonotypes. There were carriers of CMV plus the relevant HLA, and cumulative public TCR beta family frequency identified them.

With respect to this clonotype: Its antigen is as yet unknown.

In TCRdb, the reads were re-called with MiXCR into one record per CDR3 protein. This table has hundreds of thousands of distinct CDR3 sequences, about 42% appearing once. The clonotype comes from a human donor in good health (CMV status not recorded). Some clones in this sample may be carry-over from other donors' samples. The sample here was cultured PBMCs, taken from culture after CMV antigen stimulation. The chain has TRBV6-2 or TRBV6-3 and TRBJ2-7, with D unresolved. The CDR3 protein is CASSTPTFFQTEQYF. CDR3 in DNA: TGTGCCAGCAGTACCCCGACATTTTTTCAGACAGAGCAGTACTTC.